This entry describes one T cell receptor (beta chain). V dropped 4 bases and J dropped 2 bases, with 12 bases sitting between them. Germline values: CDR1 ENHRY, CDR2 SYGVKD. This CDR3 has 14 amino acids. Via MiXCR, TCRdb re-called the 5' RACE reads, giving one row per CDR3 protein. This table has some 270,000 distinct CDR3 sequences, over 15% appearing once. These data come from a study of CD8 T cells in ankylosing spondylitis. What was sequenced was blood, either unsorted or a sorted T cell fraction (not recorded which). The J gene is TRBJ2-7, the V gene TRBV10-3; tentative D call: TRBD2 (5 bases). The receptor comes from a male donor with ankylosing spondylitis or in good health (not recorded which). The CDR3 DNA sequence: TGTGCCATCAGTGGAGAGGGCCGCACCTACGAGCAGTACTTC. It is translated as CAISGEGRTYEQYF.